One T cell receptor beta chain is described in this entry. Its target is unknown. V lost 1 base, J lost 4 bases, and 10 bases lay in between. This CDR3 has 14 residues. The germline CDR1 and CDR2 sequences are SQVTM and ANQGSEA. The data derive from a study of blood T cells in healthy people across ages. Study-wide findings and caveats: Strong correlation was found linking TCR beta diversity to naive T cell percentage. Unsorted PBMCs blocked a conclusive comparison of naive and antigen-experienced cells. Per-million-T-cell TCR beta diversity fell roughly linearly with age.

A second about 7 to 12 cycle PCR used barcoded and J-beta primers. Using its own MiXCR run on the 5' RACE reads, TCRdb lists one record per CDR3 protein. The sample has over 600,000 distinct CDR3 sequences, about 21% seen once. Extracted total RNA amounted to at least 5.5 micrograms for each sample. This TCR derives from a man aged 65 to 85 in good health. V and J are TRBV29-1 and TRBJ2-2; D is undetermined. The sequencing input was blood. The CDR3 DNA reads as TGCAGCGTTGAAGTCGGTTTTTCCACCGGGGAGCTGTTTTTT. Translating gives CSVEVGFSTGELFF.